These 16 T cell receptor beta chains were sequenced from one sample in a study of cytomegalovirus exposure and HLA in healthy donors. PCR employed 60 Vbeta and 13 Jbeta primers. Assay: immunoSEQ multiplex PCR; the TCRdb copy retains only in-frame clones and omits some. The sample has 150,000 to 200,000 clones; roughly 77% are singletons. Sequencing was carried out using PBMCs. Source of these receptors: a male donor in good health and CMV-seropositive.

This clone was observed once. This sequence joins TRBV6-1 and TRBJ2-7; TRBD2 might be the D (6 bases). V lost 2 bases and J 3 bases, leaving 8 bases between the germline ends. Looked up from germline, CDR1 is MNHNS and CDR2 is SASEGT. The CDR3 extends over 13 amino acids. The CDR3 sequence is CASSETGVYEQYF. The CDR3 nucleotides are TGTGCCAGCAGTGAAACGGGGGTCTACGAGCAGTACTTC.

The J gene is TRBJ2-5, the V gene TRBV19; no clear D. V gave up 3 bases and J gave up 4 bases, with 3 bases separating them. The CDR3 runs to 11 residues. Germline lookup yields CDR1 LNHDA and CDR2 SQIVND (reference sequence). CDR3 bases: TGTGCCAGTAGTATGAGAGAGACCCAGTACTTC. Protein product: CASSMRETQYF.

This clone appeared a few times. V is TRBV5-8 and J is TRBJ2-7; 12 bases are shared with TRBD1. The CDR3 is 17 amino acids. Trimming at V came to 0 bases and at J to 0 bases, leaving 4 bases not matched to a gene. CDR1 and CDR2 from the germline V gene are SGHTS and YDEGEE. The CDR3 region has the DNA TGTGCCAGCAGCTTGGAGGGACAGGGGGCTGTCTCCTACGAGCAGTACTTC. Amino acid sequence: CASSLEGQGAVSYEQYF.

The V call is TRBV6-5, the J call TRBJ2-5; possibly TRBD2 for D (5 bases). This CDR3 has 12 amino acids. Germline CDR1 reads MNHEY; CDR2 reads SVGAGI. V shed 7 bases and J shed 7 bases, with 13 bases lying between them. The CDR3 DNA is TGTGCCAGCAAATCGGACTTAGGGACCCAGTACTTC. Translating it yields CASKSDLGTQYF.

The chain combines TRBV7-3 with TRBJ2-2; possibly TRBD1 for D (6 bases). V was trimmed by 2 bases and J by 1 base, leaving 8 bases between them. Germline-derived CDR1 and CDR2 are SGHTA and FQGTGA. CDR3 length equals 15 residues. The DNA of the CDR3 is TGTGCCAGCAGCTTACTGGGACAGAACACCGGGGAGCTGTTTTTT. Its translation: CASSLLGQNTGELFF.

J is TRBJ2-2 and V is TRBV9; D remains unclear. The CDR3 is made up of 13 amino acids. Per germline, CDR1 SGDLS and CDR2 YYNGEE. Trimming left V 4 bases short and J 4 bases short, with 8 bases between. The CDR3 coding sequence is TGTGCCAGCAGCATACAGAGCACCGGGGAGCTGTTTTTT. Amino acids: CASSIQSTGELFF.

This chain links TRBV7-9 with TRBJ2-7; 10 nucleotides match TRBD1. Germline assignment: CDR1 SEHNR and CDR2 FQNEAQ (reference sequence). With 5 bases clipped from V and 5 bases from J, the junction kept 6 bases outside the gene matches. The CDR3 consists of 14 residues. As DNA, the CDR3 is TGTGCCAGCAGCCCCCGGGACAGGGGCGACGAGCAGTACTTC. This sequence encodes CASSPRDRGDEQYF.

This clone was seen only a few times. The gene calls are TRBV6-5 and TRBJ2-7; 8 nucleotides line up with TRBD1. Trimming at V came to 7 bases and at J to 6 bases, leaving 8 bases not matched to a gene. CDR1 is MNHEY, CDR2 SVGAGI, per germline. The CDR3 is made up of 13 amino acids. The chain's CDR3 is CASIKTGASEQYF. For the CDR3, the DNA is TGTGCCAGCATTAAGACAGGGGCTTCCGAGCAGTACTTC.

This chain connects TRBV7-2 to TRBJ1-2; 7 bases agree with TRBD1. The CDR3 totals 15 residues. Per the germline V gene, CDR1 is SGHTA and CDR2 is FQGNSA. J lost 6 bases, V lost 3 bases, and 10 bases had no gene match. DNA for the CDR3: TGTGCCAGCAGCTTCTCGTCCCAGGGGGTCAATGGCTACACCTTC. It specifies CASSFSSQGVNGYTF.

Turning to this clone: The germline gene is not matched at one end of the junction; a read error may be the cause. This chain links TRBV7-7 with TRBJ2-7, with D maybe TRBD2 (6 bases). The CDR3 consists of 15 residues. CDR1 is SSHAT and CDR2 is FNYEAQ in the germline V gene (reference sequence). As DNA, the CDR3 is TGTGCTAGCAGCTTAGGGCCGGGAGAAGGGTACGAGCAGTACTTC. Translated: CASSLGPGEGYEQYF.

The chain is built from TRBV7-8 and TRBJ2-5, with D possibly being TRBD2 (5 bases). The CDR3 length is 16 residues. V lost 2 bases and J lost 9, with 22 bases in between. Per germline, CDR1 SGHVS and CDR2 FQNEAQ. The CDR3 nucleotides are TGTGCCAGCAGCTTAACCCCTTACGCCGATGGGGAGCCCCAGTACTTC. As protein: CASSLTPYADGEPQYF.

This chain connects TRBV5-1 to TRBJ2-7; 11 nucleotides align to TRBD2. The CDR3 consists of 17 residues. Germline CDR1 and CDR2: SGHRS and YFSETQ. V trimming: 4 bases; J trimming: 2 bases; junction bases outside the gene matches: 11. The CDR3 DNA reads TGCGCCAGCAGCCCGAACCCAACTAGCGGGAGACCCTACGAGCAGTACTTC. It codes for CASSPNPTSGRPYEQYF.

The chain couples TRBV7-9 to TRBJ2-2, with 14 bases lining up with TRBD2. The CDR3 contains 16 residues. Germline assignment: CDR1 SEHNR and CDR2 FQNEAQ (reference sequence). After removal of 4 bases from V and 6 bases from J, the junction contained 4 bases not matched to a gene. The CDR3 loop is CASSYGLAGGAGELFF. The CDR3 coding sequence is TGTGCCAGCAGCTACGGACTAGCGGGAGGCGCCGGGGAGCTGTTTTTT.

This clone was detected a few times. At one end, the junction sequence differs from germline, possibly due to a read error. For the CDR3, the DNA is TGTGCCCTCAGAGGGGGAGAAAACACTGAAGCTTTCTTT. Translation gives CALRGGENTEAFF. The gene calls are TRBV10-3 and TRBJ1-1; D might be TRBD1 (6 bases). CDR1 and CDR2 (germline): ENHRY, SYGVKD. This CDR3 region has 13 residues.

V gene TRBV6-5 combines with J gene TRBJ1-6, with 9 bases fitting TRBD1. CDR1 and CDR2 from the germline V gene are MNHEY and SVGAGI. The CDR3 has 14 amino acids. With V trimmed by 8 bases and J by 10 bases, 9 bases remained unmatched. CDR3 coding DNA: TGTGCCAGCTCTAGGGACAGGGCTGGGTCACCCCTCCACTTT. Translation: CASSRDRAGSPLHF.

This clone was picked up a small number of times. The chain carries TRBV5-4 and TRBJ2-3, with TRBD2 matching 7 bases. J lost 3 bases, V lost 9 bases, and 10 bases had no gene match. Germline lookup yields CDR1 SGHNT and CDR2 YYREEE (reference sequence). The length of the CDR3 is 14 residues. The DNA of the CDR3 is TGTGCCACTTCGACTAGCTTCGGTACAGATACGCAGTATTTT. This sequence encodes CATSTSFGTDTQYF.